This T cell receptor beta chain was sequenced for a study of shared clonotypes between healthy human individuals. Germline V lookup: CDR1 MNHNS, CDR2 SASEGT. CDR3 length: 12 amino acids. V was shortened by 10 bases and J by 4 bases, with 11 bases between the two germline ends. The table came from immunoSEQ multiplex PCR; TCRdb's copy has only in-frame clones and leaves some out. The table records roughly 660,000 clones, less than 95% of them present only once. Sequencing was performed on memory CD8+ T cells from PBMCs. Subset defined: CD45RO+ cells pooled with CCR7-negative TemRA cells. The receptor was derived from a man between 18 and 29 years old in good health. Some clones in this sample may be carry-over from other donors' samples. This sequence joins TRBV6-1 and TRBJ1-5; perhaps TRBD1 as D (5 bases). In DNA, the CDR3 is TGTGCCACCAGGGACGGTAATCAGCCCCAGCATTTT. Translated, it gives CATRDGNQPQHF.